Listed below are T cell receptor beta chains from one sample, sequenced in a study of shared clonotypes between healthy human individuals. This table comes from immunoSEQ multiplex PCR, and its TCRdb copy is limited to in-frame clones, with some not included. The repertoire has over 750,000 clones, 90% to 98% of them found once; the top ten carry about 0.25%. Sequenced input: naive CD8+ T cells sorted from blood. The receptors originated from a man aged 30 to 45 in good health. Both conserved end residues are part of each CDR3. The D gene is left open where the match is weak. Clone sizes are given selectively: once, few, many, or a class where the clone is expanded.

CDR3 length,J gene,V gene,clone size,D gene,CDR3 protein,CDR3 DNA
13,TRBJ2-2,TRBV19,NA,TRBD1,CASSVQGSGELFF,TGTGCCAGTAGTGTACAGGGGTCCGGGGAGCTGTTTTTT
16,TRBJ2-3,TRBV7-6,NA,TRBD1,CASSSLPGQGLDTQYF,TGTGCCAGCAGCTCCCTACCGGGACAGGGCTTAGATACGCAGTATTTT
16,TRBJ2-1,TRBV7-6,NA,NA,CASSLSAGASPPEQFF,TGTGCCAGCAGCTTATCCGCGGGGGCCTCTCCCCCTGAGCAGTTCTTC
16,TRBJ2-1,TRBV29-1,NA,TRBD2,CSVEDLRAGGYNEQFF,TGCAGCGTTGAAGATCTTCGAGCGGGAGGGTACAATGAGCAGTTCTTC
17,TRBJ2-6,TRBV19,NA,NA,CASNPDRARSGANVLTF,TGTGCCAGTAATCCAGACCGGGCCCGCTCTGGGGCCAACGTCCTGACTTTC
13,TRBJ2-1,TRBV29-1,NA,NA,CSVEDMWDNEQFF,TGCAGCGTTGAAGATATGTGGGACAATGAGCAGTTCTTC
12,TRBJ1-4,TRBV30,once,NA,CAWSPRGEKLFF,TGTGCCTGGAGCCCCCGAGGAGAAAAACTGTTTTTT
16,TRBJ2-7,TRBV7-6,NA,TRBD1,CASSLGQPIPTYEQYF,TGTGCCAGCAGCTTGGGACAGCCAATTCCGACCTACGAGCAGTACTTC
12,TRBJ2-1,TRBV7-9,NA,NA,CASRPDSNEQFF,TGTGCCAGCAGACCGGATTCCAATGAGCAGTTCTTC
14,TRBJ1-1,TRBV7-9,NA,NA,CASSNWQLNTEAFF,TGTGCCAGCAGCAACTGGCAGCTGAACACTGAAGCTTTCTTT
15,TRBJ2-7,TRBV4-1,NA,TRBD2,CASSLLAGGNYEQYF,TGCGCCAGCAGCCTGTTAGCGGGAGGCAACTACGAGCAGTACTTC
17,TRBJ1-1,TRBV18,NA,TRBD1,CASSPFYGQEMNTEAFF,TGTGCCAGCTCACCATTTTATGGACAGGAAATGAACACTGAAGCTTTCTTT
15,TRBJ2-7,TRBV14,NA,NA,CASSHVSRSSYEQYF,TGTGCCAGCAGCCACGTGTCCAGAAGCTCCTACGAGCAGTACTTC
14,TRBJ2-1,TRBV5-5,NA,NA,CASSLWETDNEQFF,TGTGCCAGCAGCTTGTGGGAGACCGACAATGAGCAGTTCTTC
15,TRBJ1-1,TRBV15,NA,NA,CATSRGPGMDAEAFF,TGTGCCACCAGCAGAGGACCAGGGATGGACGCTGAAGCTTTCTTT
15,TRBJ1-1,TRBV7-6,NA,TRBD1,CASSLVQGGDTEAFF,TGTGCCAGCAGCTTAGTCCAGGGGGGGGACACTGAAGCTTTCTTT
15,TRBJ2-7,TRBV27,NA,TRBD2,CASSLGLAGSYEQYF,TGTGCCAGCAGTTTAGGACTAGCGGGGTCCTACGAGCAGTACTTC
15,TRBJ2-1,TRBV28,NA,NA,CASSLYRGSYNEQFF,TGTGCCAGCAGTTTATACCGGGGGTCCTACAATGAGCAGTTCTTC
13,TRBJ1-2,TRBV28,NA,NA,CASSLQDGAGYTF,TGTGCCAGCAGTTTACAGGACGGGGCTGGCTACACCTTC
14,TRBJ2-3,TRBV7-9,NA,TRBD2,CASSLSGDPDTQYF,TGTGCCAGCAGCTTAAGCGGGGACCCAGATACGCAGTATTTT
15,TRBJ2-2,TRBV18,few,TRBD1,CASYGTGEDTGELFF,TGTGCCAGCTATGGGACAGGGGAGGACACCGGGGAGCTGTTTTTT
15,TRBJ2-7,TRBV5-1,once,TRBD1,CASSGMTGGGYEQYF,TGCGCCAGCAGCGGAATGACAGGGGGCGGGTACGAGCAGTACTTC
18,TRBJ2-1,TRBV5-1,NA,TRBD1,CASSDGTVLQGSHNEQFF,TGCGCCAGCAGCGACGGGACAGTCCTACAAGGGTCCCACAATGAGCAGTTCTTC
11,TRBJ2-7,TRBV28,NA,NA,CASSLNYEQYF,TGTGCCAGCAGTTTGAACTACGAGCAGTACTTC
13,TRBJ2-7,TRBV6-5,NA,NA,CASSYLSGTEQYF,TGTGCCAGCAGTTACTTGTCCGGGACAGAGCAGTACTTC
19,TRBJ1-4,TRBV7-9,NA,TRBD1,CASSPGWDRTNATNEKLFF,TGTGCCAGCAGCCCCGGTTGGGACAGAACGAATGCAACTAATGAAAAACTGTTTTTT
13,TRBJ2-7,TRBV27,NA,TRBD2,CASSKGLALEQYF,TGTGCCAGCAGTAAGGGACTAGCTCTCGAGCAGTACTTC
12,TRBJ2-1,TRBV9,NA,NA,CASSAWGLEQFF,TGTGCCAGCAGCGCGTGGGGCCTTGAGCAGTTCTTC
18,TRBJ2-7,TRBV4-3,NA,TRBD2,CASSQDRGIAGSSYEQYF,TGCGCCAGCAGCCAAGACAGGGGAATAGCGGGGAGCTCCTACGAGCAGTACTTC
15,TRBJ2-7,TRBV7-9,NA,NA,CASSLLTENSYEQYF,TGTGCCAGCAGCTTACTTACAGAAAACTCCTACGAGCAGTACTTC